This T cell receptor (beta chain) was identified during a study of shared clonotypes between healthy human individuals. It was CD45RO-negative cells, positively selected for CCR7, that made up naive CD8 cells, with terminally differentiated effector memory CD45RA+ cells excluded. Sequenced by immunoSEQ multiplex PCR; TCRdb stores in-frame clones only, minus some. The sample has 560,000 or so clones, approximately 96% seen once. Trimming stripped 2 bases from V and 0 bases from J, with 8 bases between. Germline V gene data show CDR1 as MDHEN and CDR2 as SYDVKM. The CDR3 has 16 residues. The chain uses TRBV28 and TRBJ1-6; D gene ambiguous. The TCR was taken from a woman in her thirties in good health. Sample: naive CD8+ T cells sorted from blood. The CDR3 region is CASSLVMSSYNSPLHF. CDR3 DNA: TGTGCCAGCAGTTTAGTAATGAGCTCCTATAATTCACCCCTCCACTTT.